This T cell receptor beta chain was sequenced during a study of blood T cell repertoires in COVID-19. On the study more broadly: Sources were T cells, B-cell-depleted T cells, or PBMCs; the material itself was cDNA or gDNA.

CDR3 length: 15 residues. Germline V gene sequence: CDR1 LGHNA, CDR2 YNFKEQ. The germline V and J ends were trimmed by 1 base and 4 bases, with 14 bases remaining between them. Study processing details: Counts of nucleated cells, estimated from reference gene primer amplification, were obtained. Sequencing was performed with immunoSEQ multiplex PCR; in TCRdb, only in-frame clones are kept and a portion is missing. V and J calls and clone size come straight from that table; D and trimming were deduced from the DNA. The profile shows tens of thousands of clones, roughly 84% of them singletons. The TCR comes from a man in his sixties with COVID-19, enrolled during active disease. The sample was peripheral blood. V usage is TRBV4-2 and J usage is TRBJ2-7; a weak D match, TRBD1 (5 bases). CDR3 sequence reads: CASSQAAQDDYEQYF. CDR3 DNA sequence: TGTGCCAGCAGCCAAGCAGCACAGGACGATTACGAGCAGTACTTC.